What follows describes a single T cell receptor (beta chain). Its antigen remains unidentified. The assay was immunoSEQ multiplex PCR, and TCRdb's table has in-frame clones only and misses some. The table shows around 2,000,000 clones, with approximately 95% occurring only once. This sample was taken from a study of shared clonotypes between healthy human individuals. Study observations and caveats: The genetic and exposure-history diversity represented was limited by few donors.

In the naive CD8 group, cells lacked CD45RO and were positively selected for CCR7, so terminally differentiated effector memory CD45RA+ cells were left out. CDR3 length: 15 amino acids. Looked up from germline, CDR1 is WNHNN and CDR2 is SYGVQD (reference sequence). V lost 3 bases, J lost 5 bases, and 9 bases stayed unmatched. This TCR was recovered from a man in his late teens or twenties in good health. This chain connects TRBV10-1 to TRBJ2-7; 8 bases are a match to TRBD2. Sequencing was performed on naive CD8+ T cells sorted from blood. The CDR3: CASSDPWTSPNEQYF. The CDR3 region has the DNA TGCGCCAGCAGTGACCCTTGGACTAGCCCCAACGAGCAGTACTTC.